This entry is about one T cell receptor (beta chain). This entry belongs to a study of blood T cell repertoires in COVID-19. For the study at large: T cells, B-cell-depleted T cells, or PBMCs supplied cDNA or gDNA.

Cohort 3 recovered donors had two negative PCRs, clearance, or symptom resolution. In the original workflow: By means of reference gene primer amplification, nucleated cell counts were estimated. TCRdb's table, derived via immunoSEQ multiplex PCR, lists solely in-frame clones and lacks some. The V and J calls and clone size are taken from that table; D and trimming were inferred from the DNA. The sample has hundreds of thousands of clones, 86% seen once; the top ten hold 3.5% to 4.5%. CDR3 length: 15 residues. Looked up from germline, CDR1 is SEHNR and CDR2 is FQNEAQ (reference sequence). J gave up 7 bases and V 5 bases, and 9 bases lay outside the gene matches.

The receptor was isolated from a man aged 30-40 years who had recovered from COVID-19. Sample: PBMCs or T cells enriched from blood (not recorded which). The J gene is TRBJ1-4, the V gene TRBV7-9; TRBD1 matches 8 bases. The CDR3 sequence is CASSPRDRLLEKLFF. In nucleotides, the CDR3 is TGTGCCAGCAGCCCTCGGGACAGGCTGCTTGAAAAACTGTTTTTT.